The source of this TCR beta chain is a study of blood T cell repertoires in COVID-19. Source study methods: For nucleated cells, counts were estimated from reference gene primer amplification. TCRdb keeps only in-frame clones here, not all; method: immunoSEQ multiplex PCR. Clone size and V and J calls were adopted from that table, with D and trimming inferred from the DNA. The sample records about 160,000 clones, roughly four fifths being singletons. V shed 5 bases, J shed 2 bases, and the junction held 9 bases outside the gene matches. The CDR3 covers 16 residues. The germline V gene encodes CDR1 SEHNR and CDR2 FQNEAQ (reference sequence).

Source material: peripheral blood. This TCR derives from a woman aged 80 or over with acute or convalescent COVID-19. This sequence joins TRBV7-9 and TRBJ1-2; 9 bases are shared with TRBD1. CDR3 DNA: TGTGCCAGCAGCATGCCGGGACAGGGATCAAACTATGGCTACACCTTC. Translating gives CASSMPGQGSNYGYTF.